A selection of T cell receptor beta chains follows, all from one sample in a study of TIL therapy for anti-PD-1-resistant metastatic lung cancer. Sequencing used immunoSEQ multiplex PCR; TCRdb keeps in-frame clones, though not all of them. Found here are some 37,000 clones, 73% of them singletons; the top ten hold about 6%. Sequencing used blood, obtained at baseline. The origin of the receptors is a person aged 25-85 years with non-small cell lung cancer. The CDR3 runs from the conserved cysteine through the conserved F or W. Rows give clone size only sometimes, using once, few, many, or a class for an expanded clone.

clone size,V gene,J gene,CDR3 protein
few,TRBV29-1,TRBJ2-1,CSAQTSSYNEQFF
NA,TRBV13,TRBJ2-1,CASGSTGLIGNEQFF
few,TRBV7-2,TRBJ1-2,CASSSPPGGGEDGYTF
NA,TRBV5-1,TRBJ1-4,CASSLQGTDEKLFF
NA,TRBV5-6,TRBJ2-5,CASSPTSGGGWETQYF
few,TRBV30,TRBJ1-5,CAWSYFGGNQPQHF
NA,TRBV28,TRBJ2-7,CASTVGQGYEQYF
NA,TRBV5-4,TRBJ2-5,CASSSRSGGRTETQYF
few,TRBV10-3,TRBJ1-1,CAISEIVAPGEAFF
NA,TRBV4-3,TRBJ1-5,CASSPGAGMGPQHF
NA,TRBV7-2,TRBJ1-1,CASSLYPGGPSSNTEAFF
once,TRBV4-2,TRBJ2-3,CASSQPMMADTQYF
NA,TRBV6-4,TRBJ2-1,CASGDGPNNEQFF
NA,TRBV30,TRBJ2-3,CAWSHDTTDTQYF
NA,TRBV7-2,TRBJ2-3,CASSLVSTLSSTDTQYF
NA,TRBV7-2,TRBJ2-7,CASSSGLVRRKYEQYF
NA,TRBV2,TRBJ2-5,CASSEAGAWTQYF
NA,TRBV29-1,TRBJ1-1,CSVRTGANTEAFF